These 32 T cell receptor beta chains came from one sample sequenced in a study of neoadjuvant anti-PD-1 for oral cavity cancer. The data were produced by immunoSEQ multiplex PCR, yet TCRdb's version contains in-frame clones alone and is incomplete. Here the sample spans under 20,000 clones, less than 70% being singletons. Sequences were derived from PBMCs, sampled before nivolumab (anti-PD-1) treatment. These receptors all stem from a person aged 40 to 85 with oral cavity squamous cell carcinoma.

In DNA, the CDR3 is TGTGCCAGCAGCTTAGTCCCAGGGGGGTATAGTTCGGATGAGCAGTTCTTC. Its translation: CASSLVPGGYSSDEQFF. This chain connects TRBV11-2 to TRBJ2-1; tentative D call: TRBD1 (7 bases). Trimming removed 1 base from V and 8 bases from J, with 21 bases in between. Germline CDR1 is SGHAT and CDR2 is FQNNGV. This CDR3 is built from 17 residues.

V gene TRBV5-1 combines with J gene TRBJ1-1; 9 nucleotides match TRBD1. Germline V gene lookup returns CDR1 SGHRS and CDR2 YFSETQ. This CDR3 has 15 amino acids. V shed 3 bases, J shed 4 bases, and the junction held 7 bases outside the gene matches. CDR3 DNA sequence: TGCGCCAGCAGCTCGATGTCGACAGGGGGCACTGAAGCTTTCTTT. Its translation: CASSSMSTGGTEAFF.

The chain employs TRBV28 and TRBJ2-7; 11 bases are a match to TRBD2. V lost 3 bases to trimming and J lost 3 bases; unmatched junction nucleotides: 4. CDR1 is MDHEN and CDR2 is SYDVKM in the germline V gene. The CDR3 spans 15 residues. CDR3 protein: CASSLGTSGSYEQYF. In DNA form, the CDR3 reads TGTGCCAGCAGTTTGGGGACTAGCGGTAGCTACGAGCAGTACTTC.

The chain recombines TRBV15 with TRBJ2-5; 12 bases are a match to TRBD1. The germline gives CDR1 LNHNV, CDR2 YYDKDF (reference sequence). The V segment lost 4 bases and the J segment 4 bases; nucleotides outside the gene matches: 16. The CDR3 consists of 19 residues. CDR3 DNA sequence: TGTGCCACCAGCACCCCCCCGGGACAGGGGGCCACCTTGGTAGAGACCCAGTACTTC. Residues: CATSTPPGQGATLVETQYF.

This chain uses TRBV29-1 with TRBJ2-2; D remains ambiguous. The CDR3 is made up of 13 amino acids. The V and J ends lost 5 bases and 2 bases respectively, with 9 bases between them. Germline V gives CDR1 SQVTM, CDR2 ANQGSEA. CDR3 region: CSVYFSNTGELFF. The CDR3 region has the DNA TGCAGCGTTTATTTTAGCAACACCGGGGAGCTGTTTTTT.

The rearrangement uses TRBV30 and TRBJ2-1, with 12 bases fitting TRBD2. After removal of 2 bases from V and 3 bases from J, the junction contained 5 bases not matched to a gene. CDR3 size: 16 residues. CDR1 is GTSNPN, CDR2 SVGIG, per germline (reference sequence). DNA for the CDR3: TGTGCCTGGAGTTCGACTAGCGGGAGTAACTACAATGAGCAGTTCTTC. Its translation is CAWSSTSGSNYNEQFF.

This chain connects TRBV20-1 to TRBJ1-1; D not resolved. Germline V CDR1 and CDR2: DFQATT, SNEGSKA (reference sequence). Deletions cut 4 bases from V and 5 bases from J, with 8 bases between. CDR3 size: 11 residues. CDR3 loop: CSANSETEAFF. The CDR3 DNA follows: TGCAGTGCTAACAGTGAGACTGAAGCTTTCTTT.

This sequence joins TRBV30 and TRBJ1-1, with D possibly TRBD1 on 6 matching bases. CDR3 length: 13 amino acids. V was pared by 3 bases and J by 12 bases, with 20 bases between. CDR1 and CDR2 from the germline V gene are GTSNPN and SVGIG (reference sequence). The CDR3 here is CAWSPPGGARTFF. The CDR3, as DNA: TGTGCCTGGAGCCCTCCCGGGGGGGCGAGGACTTTCTTT.

This rearrangement joins TRBV5-6 to TRBJ1-3, with D possibly matching TRBD1 (6 bases). CDR3 length equals 15 residues. CDR1 and CDR2 from the germline V gene are SGHDT and YYEEEE. V lost 4 bases to trimming and J lost 0 bases, with 11 bases between them. The CDR3 here is CASSIGQNSGNTIYF. The DNA of the CDR3 is TGTGCCAGCAGCATAGGACAGAACTCTGGAAACACCATATATTTT.

This chain connects TRBV5-1 to TRBJ2-4; 9 bases agree with TRBD1. There are 13 residues in the CDR3. V shed 4 bases and J 7 bases; nucleotides not matched to a gene: 3. The V gene's germline CDR1 is SGHRS and CDR2 YFSETQ. DNA of the CDR3: TGCGCCAGCAGCGTCACAGGGGGCAACATTCAGTACTTC. Encoded protein: CASSVTGGNIQYF.

The chain recombines TRBV11-2 with TRBJ2-5; TRBD2 is a possible D gene (6 bases). This CDR3 is 14 amino acids long. CDR1 SGHAT and CDR2 FQNNGV come from the germline V gene. V was trimmed by 4 bases and J by 4 bases, leaving 13 bases between them. CDR3 bases: TGTGCCAGCAGCTCTGGCCAGGGAGGAGAGACCCAGTACTTC. This codes for CASSSGQGGETQYF.

The rearrangement joins TRBV6-1 to TRBJ2-2; 9 bases map to TRBD2. The CDR3 is 18 amino acids. Germline loops: CDR1 MNHNS, CDR2 SASEGT. V gave up 2 bases and J gave up 6 bases; unmatched junction bases: 13. The CDR3 protein is CASSELVGGTSSSGELFF. The CDR3 region has the DNA TGTGCCAGCAGTGAATTGGTCGGTGGGACTAGCTCCTCCGGGGAGCTGTTTTTT.

The J gene is TRBJ2-7, the V gene TRBV10-3; possibly TRBD1 for D (6 bases). The ends were cut back, 6 bases at V and 3 bases at J, with 12 bases in the middle. CDR3 size: 13 residues. Germline V gene lookup returns CDR1 ENHRY and CDR2 SYGVKD. The CDR3 protein is CAISRDTIYEQYF. Here the CDR3 DNA reads TGTGCCATCAGCCGGGACACGATCTACGAGCAGTACTTC.

The V call is TRBV5-1, the J call TRBJ2-3, with 12 bases fitting TRBD2. This CDR3 is built from 18 residues. V shed 0 bases, J shed 5 bases, and the junction held 10 bases outside the gene matches. In germline, CDR1 is SGHRS, CDR2 YFSETQ. CDR3 nucleotide sequence: TGCGCCAGCAGCTTGGAAGGACTAGCGGGGTTCTCGGGAGATACGCAGTATTTT. Translated: CASSLEGLAGFSGDTQYF. Drawing the rest from reference TRBV5-1 and TRBJ2-3, the complete variable domain is KAGVTQTPRYLIKTRGQQVTLSCSPISGHRSVSWYQQTPGQGLQFLFEYFSETQRNKGNFPGRFSGRQFSNSRSEMNVSTLELGDSALYLCASSLEGLAGFSGDTQYFGPGTRLTVL.

This sequence joins TRBV5-6 and TRBJ2-2; D might be TRBD2 (5 bases). Germline V gene lookup returns CDR1 SGHDT and CDR2 YYEEEE. The CDR3 contains 15 residues. Between the trimmed V and J ends, which lost 0 bases and 3 bases, there was a span of 9 bases. CDR3 nucleotides: TGTGCCAGCAGCTTGGGAATGAGGGACACCGGGGAGCTGTTTTTT. It specifies CASSLGMRDTGELFF.

The rearrangement uses TRBV7-2 and TRBJ2-3, with 7 bases that match TRBD2. The length of the CDR3 is 15 residues. Unmatched junction bases numbered 6, after V lost 0 bases and J lost 6 bases. Germline V gene sequence: CDR1 SGHTA, CDR2 FQGNSA. The CDR3 DNA sequence: TGTGCCAGCAGCTTAGCTAGCGGGCCCCTGGATACGCAGTATTTT. It codes for CASSLASGPLDTQYF.

The chain uses TRBV2 and TRBJ2-1, with D tentatively TRBD1 or TRBD2 (6 bases each). CDR1 is SNHLY, CDR2 FYNNEI, per germline. Between the trimmed V and J ends, which lost 0 bases and 7 bases, there was a span of 19 bases. The CDR3 is made up of 17 amino acids. The CDR3 sequence is CASSEAGGQLIGNEQFF. CDR3 nucleotide sequence: TGTGCCAGCAGTGAAGCGGGGGGACAATTAATTGGGAATGAGCAGTTCTTC.

The sample holds a few counts of this clone. This sequence joins TRBV5-1 and TRBJ2-7, with D possibly matching TRBD2 (5 bases). Germline CDR1 and CDR2: SGHRS and YFSETQ. The V end was cut by 1 base, the J end by 2 bases, with 13 bases between. This CDR3 is 15 amino acids long. The CDR3 DNA follows: TGCGCCAGCAGCTTGCAACTAGGTCCTGCCTACGAGCAGTACTTC. It specifies CASSLQLGPAYEQYF.

The chain combines TRBV6-1 with TRBJ2-6; D not certain. Trimming left V 2 bases short and J 0 bases short, with 14 bases between. Germline V lookup: CDR1 MNHNS, CDR2 SASEGT. The CDR3 extends over 18 amino acids. This chain's CDR3 is CASSERARVYSGANVLTF. The CDR3 region has the DNA TGTGCCAGCAGTGAACGAGCCCGTGTTTACTCTGGGGCCAACGTCCTGACTTTC.

This clone was seen only once. The chain is built from TRBV6-5 and TRBJ2-4, with D possibly being TRBD1 (6 bases). The germline V and J ends were trimmed by 5 bases and 12 bases, with 11 bases remaining between them. CDR1 MNHEY and CDR2 SVGAGI come from the germline V gene. The CDR3 totals 11 residues. The CDR3 loop reads CASSNRARQYF. In DNA form, the CDR3 reads TGTGCCAGCAGTAACAGGGCCCGTCAGTACTTC.

The chain joins TRBV15 to TRBJ2-1; the D is unclear. The CDR3 length is 12 residues. Per the germline V gene, CDR1 is LNHNV and CDR2 is YYDKDF (reference sequence). V was pared by 5 bases and J by 7 bases, with 9 bases between. The CDR3 spells CATSFSANEQFF. The CDR3 nucleotides read TGTGCCACCAGCTTCTCCGCGAATGAGCAGTTCTTC.

The chain combines TRBV2 with TRBJ1-2; possible D gene TRBD1, 5 bases. The CDR3 runs 12 residues. V was trimmed by 9 bases and J by 5 bases, leaving 13 bases between them. Germline values: CDR1 SNHLY, CDR2 FYNNEI. CDR3: CARGTGEYGYTF. The CDR3 nucleotides are TGTGCCAGAGGGACCGGGGAGTATGGCTACACCTTC.

The chain links TRBV10-3 to TRBJ2-3; 11 nucleotides line up with TRBD2. Trimming cost V 3 bases and J 2 bases; bases outside gene matches: 16. Germline V gives CDR1 ENHRY, CDR2 SYGVKD. This CDR3 has 20 residues. CDR3 in amino acids: CAISEEPLAGGLGITDTQYF. The CDR3 nucleotides read TGTGCCATCAGTGAAGAGCCCCTAGCGGGAGGTTTGGGCATCACAGATACGCAGTATTTT.

The chain joins TRBV5-4 to TRBJ2-1; 9 bases are shared with TRBD2. Losses at the gene ends were 1 base for V and 9 bases for J; bases not matched to a gene: 11. Per germline, CDR1 SGHNT and CDR2 YYREEE (reference sequence). The CDR3 runs to 16 residues. DNA of the CDR3: TGTGCCAGCAGCTTGACCACTAGCGGGCTCTCCCCTGAGCAGTTCTTC. As protein: CASSLTTSGLSPEQFF. The entire variable domain, with the rest obtained from reference TRBV5-4 and TRBJ2-1, is as follows: ETGVTQSPTHLIKTRGQQVTLRCSSQSGHNTVSWYQQALGQGPQFIFQYYREEENGRGNFPPRFSGLQFPNYSSELNVNALELDDSALYLCASSLTTSGLSPEQFFGPGTRLTVL.

V usage is TRBV6-5 and J usage is TRBJ2-7, with 7 bases matching TRBD1. Looked up from germline, CDR1 is MNHEY and CDR2 is SVGAGI. The J segment lost 5 bases and the V segment lost 6 bases, leaving 13 bases of the junction unmatched. The CDR3 covers 15 residues. This chain's CDR3 is CASSRGKGAGNEQYF. For the CDR3, the DNA is TGTGCCAGCAGCCGAGGGAAGGGGGCCGGCAACGAGCAGTACTTC.

The V and J genes are TRBV30 and TRBJ1-4; D gene unclear. Per the germline V gene, CDR1 is GTSNPN and CDR2 is SVGIG (reference sequence). V gave up 1 base and J gave up 7 bases, with 4 bases separating them. This CDR3 has 11 residues. As DNA, the CDR3 is TGTGCCTGGAGTGGTCTTGAAAAACTGTTTTTT. It is translated as CAWSGLEKLFF.

The chain combines TRBV2 with TRBJ1-2; D not certain. Trimming pared 0 bases from V and 0 bases from J, leaving 11 bases between. The CDR3 sequence is 16 residues long. Per the germline V gene, CDR1 is SNHLY and CDR2 is FYNNEI. The CDR3 loop reads CASSEALGSANYGYTF. In DNA form, the CDR3 reads TGTGCCAGCAGTGAAGCGTTAGGATCCGCTAACTATGGCTACACCTTC.

The chain employs TRBV6-1 and TRBJ1-5, with 8 bases lining up with TRBD1. CDR3 length equals 17 residues. Unmatched junction bases numbered 11, after V lost 3 bases and J lost 4 bases. Germline CDR1 is MNHNS and CDR2 is SASEGT. The CDR3 nucleotides are TGTGCCAGCAGTGAGCCCGGGACAGGATGGGGGAATCAGCCCCAGCATTTT. Its protein is CASSEPGTGWGNQPQHF.

This clone turned up a few times. This chain connects TRBV10-3 to TRBJ1-2; no clear D. Germline V lookup: CDR1 ENHRY, CDR2 SYGVKD. This CDR3 comprises 15 residues. Trimming left V 0 bases short and J 0 bases short, with 8 bases between. DNA of the CDR3: TGTGCCATCAGTGAGTCGCCAGGCACTAACTATGGCTACACCTTC. As protein: CAISESPGTNYGYTF.

The chain couples TRBV6-6 to TRBJ1-5; TRBD1 might be the D (5 bases). Germline values: CDR1 MNHNY, CDR2 SVGAGI (reference sequence). The CDR3 runs 16 residues. V lost 6 bases, J lost 4 bases, and 19 bases lay in between. CDR3 sequence (DNA): TGTGCCAGCAGCTACCCCGGGGTGGGGGATAATCAGCCCCAGCATTTT. Protein: CASSYPGVGDNQPQHF.

The chain couples TRBV7-9 to TRBJ1-1; 7 nucleotides align to TRBD1. This CDR3 has 13 residues. Per the germline V gene, CDR1 is SEHNR and CDR2 is FQNEAQ (reference sequence). Trimming took 5 bases from V and 10 from J; bases not matched to a gene: 10. CDR3 sequence: CASSLDDRAGAFF. Here the CDR3 DNA reads TGTGCCAGCAGCCTTGACGACAGGGCTGGAGCTTTCTTT.

The V call is TRBV11-3, the J call TRBJ2-7; tentative D call: TRBD2 (5 bases). Germline V lookup: CDR1 SGHNT, CDR2 YENEEA. V dropped 2 bases and J dropped 7 bases, with 12 bases sitting between them. CDR3 length: 13 amino acids. CDR3 in amino acids: CASSLNPGGEQYF. The DNA for the CDR3 is TGTGCCAGCAGCTTAAACCCCGGAGGTGAGCAGTACTTC.